This T cell receptor beta chain was profiled in a study of cytomegalovirus exposure and HLA in healthy donors. CDR1 and CDR2 from the germline V gene are SQVTM and ANQGSEA. This CDR3 region has 13 residues. J gave up 2 bases and V 6 bases, and 5 bases lay outside the gene matches. 60 Vbeta and 13 Jbeta primers were used in PCR. Clones were sequenced by immunoSEQ multiplex PCR, and TCRdb holds only the in-frame ones, with some missing. This table has fewer than 150,000 clones, around 76% appearing once. Specimen: PBMCs. This TCR was sampled from a male donor in good health and CMV-seronegative. The chain employs TRBV29-1 and TRBJ2-3; 7 nucleotides agree with TRBD2. The CDR3 loop reads CSVAGVLTDTQYF. DNA of the CDR3: TGCAGCGTCGCGGGAGTACTCACAGATACGCAGTATTTT.